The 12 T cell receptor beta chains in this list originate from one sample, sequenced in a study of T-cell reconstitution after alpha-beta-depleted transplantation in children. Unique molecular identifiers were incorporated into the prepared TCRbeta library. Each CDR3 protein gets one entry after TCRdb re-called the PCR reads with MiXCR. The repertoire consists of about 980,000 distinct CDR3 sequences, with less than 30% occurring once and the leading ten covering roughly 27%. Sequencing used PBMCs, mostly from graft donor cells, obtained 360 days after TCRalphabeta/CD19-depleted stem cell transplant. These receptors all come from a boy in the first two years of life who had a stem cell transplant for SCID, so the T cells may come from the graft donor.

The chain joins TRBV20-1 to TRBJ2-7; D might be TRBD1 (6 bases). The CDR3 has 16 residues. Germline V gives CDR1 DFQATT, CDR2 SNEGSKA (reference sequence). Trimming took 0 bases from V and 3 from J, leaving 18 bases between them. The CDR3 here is CSARDPSTGKNYEQYF. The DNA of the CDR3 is TGCAGTGCTAGAGATCCGAGCACAGGGAAAAACTACGAGCAGTACTTC.

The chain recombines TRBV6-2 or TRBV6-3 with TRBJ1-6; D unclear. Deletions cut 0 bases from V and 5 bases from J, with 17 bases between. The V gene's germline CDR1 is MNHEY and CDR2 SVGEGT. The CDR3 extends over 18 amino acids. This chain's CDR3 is CASSYSFPGPEDNSPLHF. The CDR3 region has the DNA TGTGCCAGCAGTTACTCTTTTCCTGGGCCAGAGGATAATTCACCCCTCCACTTT.

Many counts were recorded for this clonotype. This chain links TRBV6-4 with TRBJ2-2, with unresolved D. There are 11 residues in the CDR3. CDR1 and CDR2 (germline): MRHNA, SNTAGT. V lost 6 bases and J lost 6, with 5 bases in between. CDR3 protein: CASRGSGELFF. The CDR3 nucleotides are TGTGCCAGCAGGGGGTCCGGGGAGCTGTTTTTT.

CDR3 loop: CASSLRSPGVDGYTF. The CDR3 DNA reads TGTGCCAGCAGCTTAAGGTCCCCGGGAGTGGATGGCTACACCTTC. The V and J genes are TRBV7-2 and TRBJ1-2; D is undetermined. CDR1 is SGHTA, CDR2 FQGNSA, per germline. The CDR3 runs to 15 residues. Trimming shortened V by 2 bases and J by 6 bases, and 16 bases separated the two germline ends.

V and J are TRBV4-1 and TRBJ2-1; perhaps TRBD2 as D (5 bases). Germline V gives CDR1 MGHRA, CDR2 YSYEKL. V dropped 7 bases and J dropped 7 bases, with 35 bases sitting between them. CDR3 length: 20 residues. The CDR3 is CASKARPLLRDEVTRNEQFF. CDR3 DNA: TGCGCCAGCAAAGCTCGCCCCCTTCTTCGGGATGAAGTTACGAGGAATGAGCAGTTCTTC.

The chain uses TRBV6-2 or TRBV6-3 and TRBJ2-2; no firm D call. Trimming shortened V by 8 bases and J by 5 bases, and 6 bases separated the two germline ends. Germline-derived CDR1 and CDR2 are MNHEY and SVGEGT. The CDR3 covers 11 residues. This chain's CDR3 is CASQRTGELFF. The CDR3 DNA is TGTGCCAGCCAGCGTACCGGGGAGCTGTTTTTT.

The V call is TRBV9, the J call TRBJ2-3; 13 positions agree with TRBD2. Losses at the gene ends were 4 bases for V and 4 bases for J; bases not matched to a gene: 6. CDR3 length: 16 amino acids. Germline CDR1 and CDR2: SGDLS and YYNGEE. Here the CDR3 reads CASSPTSGGFADTQYF. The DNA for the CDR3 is TGTGCCAGCAGCCCGACTAGCGGGGGGTTCGCAGATACGCAGTATTTT. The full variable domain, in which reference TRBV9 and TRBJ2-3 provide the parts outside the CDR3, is DSGVTQTPKHLITATGQRVTLRCSPRSGDLSVYWYQQSLDQGLQFLIQYYNGEERAKGNILERFSAQQFPDLHSELNLSSLELGDSALYFCASSPTSGGFADTQYFGPGTRLTVL.

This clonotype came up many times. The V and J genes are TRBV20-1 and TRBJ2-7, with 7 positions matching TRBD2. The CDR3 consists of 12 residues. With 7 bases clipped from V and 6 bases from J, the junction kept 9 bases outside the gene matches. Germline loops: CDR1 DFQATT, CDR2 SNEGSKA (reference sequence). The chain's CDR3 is CSVGRGTSEQYF. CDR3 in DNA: TGCAGTGTGGGGAGGGGAACAAGCGAGCAGTACTTC.

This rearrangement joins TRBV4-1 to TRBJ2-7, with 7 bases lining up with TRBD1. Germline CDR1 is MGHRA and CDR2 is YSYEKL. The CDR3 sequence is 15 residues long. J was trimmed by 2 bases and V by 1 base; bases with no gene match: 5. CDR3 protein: CASSQVTGSTYEQYF. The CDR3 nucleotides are TGCGCCAGCAGCCAAGTGACAGGGTCCACCTACGAGCAGTACTTC.

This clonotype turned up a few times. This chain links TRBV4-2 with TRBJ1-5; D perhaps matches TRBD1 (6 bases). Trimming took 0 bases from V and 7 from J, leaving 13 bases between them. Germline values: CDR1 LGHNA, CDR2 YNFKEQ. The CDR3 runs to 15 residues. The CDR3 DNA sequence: TGTGCCAGCAGCCAAGAGGGGGCGCTGGGGCAGCCCCAGCATTTT. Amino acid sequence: CASSQEGALGQPQHF.

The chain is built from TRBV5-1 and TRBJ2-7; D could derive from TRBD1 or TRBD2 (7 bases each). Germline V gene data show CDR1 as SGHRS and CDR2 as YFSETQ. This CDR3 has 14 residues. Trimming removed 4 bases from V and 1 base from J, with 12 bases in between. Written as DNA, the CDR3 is TGCGCCAGCAGCGGCAGGGGGGGTTCCTACGAGCAGTACTTC. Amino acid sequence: CASSGRGGSYEQYF.

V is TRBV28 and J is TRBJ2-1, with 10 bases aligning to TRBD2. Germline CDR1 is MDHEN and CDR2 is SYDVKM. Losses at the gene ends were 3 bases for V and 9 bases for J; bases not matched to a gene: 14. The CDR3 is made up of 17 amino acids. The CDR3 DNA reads TGTGCCAGCAGTTTGTTGAGCGGGGGGGTCGGGGCTGGTGAGCAGTTCTTC. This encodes CASSLLSGGVGAGEQFF.